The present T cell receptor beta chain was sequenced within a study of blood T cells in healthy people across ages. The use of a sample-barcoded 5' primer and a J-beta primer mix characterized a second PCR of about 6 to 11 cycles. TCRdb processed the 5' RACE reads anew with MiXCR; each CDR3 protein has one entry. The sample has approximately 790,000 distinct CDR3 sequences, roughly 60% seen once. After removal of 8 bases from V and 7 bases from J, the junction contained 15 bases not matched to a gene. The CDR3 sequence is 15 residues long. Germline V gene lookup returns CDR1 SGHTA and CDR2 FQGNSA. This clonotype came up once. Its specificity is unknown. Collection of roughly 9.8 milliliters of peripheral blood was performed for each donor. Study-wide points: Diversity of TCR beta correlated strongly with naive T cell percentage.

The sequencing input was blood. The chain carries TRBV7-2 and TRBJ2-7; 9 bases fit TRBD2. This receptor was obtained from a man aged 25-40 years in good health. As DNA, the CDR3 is TGTGCCAGCGCGGCTATGCGCGGGGGGGGCAATGAGCAGTACTTC. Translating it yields CASAAMRGGGNEQYF.